Listed below are T cell receptor beta chains from one sample, sequenced in a study of shared clonotypes between healthy human individuals. Clones were sequenced by immunoSEQ multiplex PCR, and TCRdb holds only the in-frame ones, with some missing. The sample yields more than 2 million clones, around 95% seen once. The sample taken for sequencing was naive CD4+ T cells sorted from blood. The receptor source for this set is a man between 18 and 29 years old in good health. The CDR3 runs from the conserved cysteine through the conserved F or W. Fields, in order: J gene, V gene, clone size, D gene, CDR3 protein, CDR3 DNA. A D gene is named only where the DNA matches it firmly. Not every row has a clone size; where given, it reads once, few, many or a size class.

>TRBJ2-3|TRBV10-3|once|.
CAISDHTDTQYF
TGTGCCATCAGCGATCACACAGATACGCAGTATTTT
>TRBJ2-1|TRBV9|.|TRBD2
CASSVSGTYNEQFF
TGTGCCAGCAGCGTTAGCGGGACGTACAATGAGCAGTTCTTC
>TRBJ2-1|TRBV4-2|.|.
CASSPLEGYNEQFF
TGTGCCAGCAGCCCCCTTGAGGGCTACAATGAGCAGTTCTTC
>TRBJ1-1|TRBV30|.|.
CAWSVGSNQAFF
TGTGCCTGGAGTGTAGGAAGTAACCAAGCTTTCTTT
>TRBJ2-5|TRBV11-2|.|.
CASSPGRTAGRETQYF
TGTGCCAGCAGCCCCGGGCGGACCGCCGGGAGAGAGACCCAGTACTTC
>TRBJ1-1|TRBV15|.|.
CATSKVREMGTEAFF
TGTGCCACCAGTAAAGTCAGGGAGATGGGCACTGAAGCTTTCTTT
>TRBJ2-2|TRBV28|few|TRBD1
CASSLGGQGFSGELFF
TGTGCCAGCAGTTTGGGGGGACAGGGTTTTTCCGGGGAGCTGTTTTTT
>TRBJ1-5|TRBV4-3|once|TRBD1
CASSQDLGQGLGNQPQHF
TGCGCCAGCAGCCAAGATCTAGGACAGGGTTTAGGCAATCAGCCCCAGCATTTT
>TRBJ2-7|TRBV7-8|.|.
CASSWHDSYEQYF
TGTGCCAGCAGCTGGCACGACTCCTACGAGCAGTACTTC
>TRBJ2-4|TRBV10-1|.|TRBD1
CASSEGQVGSNIQYF
TGCGCCAGCAGTGAGGGACAGGTTGGGTCGAACATTCAGTACTTC
>TRBJ2-1|TRBV5-1|.|TRBD2
CASSWGIAGGSYNEQFF
TGCGCCAGCAGCTGGGGGATAGCGGGAGGGTCCTACAATGAGCAGTTCTTC
>TRBJ2-5|TRBV7-9|.|.
CASSLGGAKETQYF
TGTGCCAGCAGCTTAGGCGGGGCCAAAGAGACCCAGTACTTC
>TRBJ2-1|TRBV30|.|.
CAWKFQLNNEQFF
TGTGCCTGGAAATTTCAGCTGAACAATGAGCAGTTCTTC
>TRBJ2-7|TRBV7-8|.|TRBD1
CASSLSSSGTGAYEQYF
TGTGCCAGCAGCTTATCTTCTTCGGGGACAGGCGCCTACGAGCAGTACTTC
>TRBJ2-1|TRBV2|.|TRBD2
CASSTLAKPYNEQFF
TGTGCCAGCAGTACACTAGCGAAGCCCTACAATGAGCAGTTCTTC
>TRBJ1-1|TRBV30|.|.
CAWSPFTTEAFF
TGTGCCTGGAGTCCCTTTACCACTGAAGCTTTCTTT
>TRBJ2-7|TRBV7-2|.|.
CASSLAHSEWAGPSYEQYF
TGTGCCAGCAGCTTAGCCCATAGCGAGTGGGCAGGCCCATCCTACGAGCAGTACTTC
>TRBJ2-2|TRBV7-2|.|.
CASSLVADTGELFF
TGTGCCAGCAGCTTAGTAGCGGACACCGGGGAGCTGTTTTTT
>TRBJ2-7|TRBV6-5|.|.
CASSPRGMYEQYF
TGTGCCAGCAGCCCCAGGGGAATGTACGAGCAGTACTTC
>TRBJ2-7|TRBV5-6|.|.
CASSLGDYEQYF
TGTGCCAGCAGCTTGGGTGACTACGAGCAGTACTTC
>TRBJ2-7|TRBV4-1|.|.
CASSQGERGYEQYF
TGCGCCAGCAGCCAAGGTGAGAGGGGGTACGAGCAGTACTTC
>TRBJ2-6|TRBV19|once|.
CASRPGVSSIGANVLTF
TGTGCCAGTAGGCCAGGGGTTTCCTCTATTGGGGCCAACGTCCTGACTTTC
>TRBJ2-3|TRBV5-1|.|.
CASSIGPLPDTQYF
TGCGCCAGCAGCATCGGCCCACTCCCAGATACGCAGTATTTT
>TRBJ2-3|TRBV7-2|.|.
CASSLALLQGTDTQYF
TGTGCCAGCAGCTTAGCGTTACTCCAGGGAACAGATACGCAGTATTTT
>TRBJ2-5|TRBV9|.|.
CASSVEGGRETQYF
TGTGCCAGCAGCGTAGAAGGGGGTAGGGAGACCCAGTACTTC
>TRBJ2-5|TRBV20-1|.|.
CSARLETQYF
TGCAGTGCTAGGTTGGAGACCCAGTACTTC
>TRBJ2-1|TRBV10-3|.|.
CAISESGGSYNEQFF
TGTGCCATCAGTGAGTCGGGCGGGTCCTACAATGAGCAGTTCTTC
>TRBJ1-1|TRBV6-5|.|.
CASSSSTRNTEAFF
TGTGCCAGCAGTTCCTCGACTCGGAACACTGAAGCTTTCTTT
>TRBJ2-1|TRBV6-5|.|TRBD2
CASSRGLAGAGEQFF
TGTGCCAGCAGCCGCGGACTAGCGGGAGCGGGTGAGCAGTTCTTC
>TRBJ2-1|TRBV30|.|.
CAWSWDVYNEQFF
TGTGCCTGGAGTTGGGACGTATACAATGAGCAGTTCTTC
>TRBJ2-3|TRBV11-2|.|.
CASSPSGDGSTDTQYF
TGTGCCAGCAGCCCCTCGGGGGACGGGAGCACAGATACGCAGTATTTT
>TRBJ2-2|TRBV6-5|.|TRBD2
CASRVGLADGELFF
TGTGCCAGCAGAGTGGGACTAGCGGACGGGGAGCTGTTTTTT
>TRBJ2-1|TRBV4-1|.|.
CASSQDRGLYYNEQFF
TGCGCCAGCAGCCAAGATAGGGGACTCTATTACAATGAGCAGTTCTTC
>TRBJ1-6|TRBV27|.|.
CASSLRGNYSPLHF
TGTGCCAGCAGTTTAAGGGGTAACTATTCACCCCTCCACTTT
>TRBJ2-5|TRBV6-5|once|.
CATSRAKETQYF
TGTGCCACCTCGAGGGCTAAGGAGACCCAGTACTTC
>TRBJ2-7|TRBV13|.|TRBD2
CASRKAGGPYEQYF
TGTGCCAGCAGAAAAGCGGGAGGGCCCTACGAGCAGTACTTC
>TRBJ1-1|TRBV5-5|.|.
CASSLLTGSLTEAFF
TGTGCCAGCAGCTTACTGACAGGTTCCCTCACTGAAGCTTTCTTT
>TRBJ2-3|TRBV4-2|.|TRBD2
CASSQGAGGADTQYF
TGTGCCAGCAGCCAAGGAGCGGGGGGGGCAGATACGCAGTATTTT
>TRBJ2-5|TRBV2|.|TRBD2
CASSEAGGPIREETQYF
TGTGCCAGCAGTGAGGCGGGAGGGCCAATAAGAGAAGAGACCCAGTACTTC
>TRBJ2-7|TRBV9|once|.
CASSVEVAELYEQYF
TGTGCCAGCAGCGTAGAAGTAGCGGAGTTATACGAGCAGTACTTC
>TRBJ1-1|TRBV4-3|.|TRBD1
CASSRGQGTTEAFF
TGCGCCAGCAGCCGCGGACAGGGAACCACTGAAGCTTTCTTT